The present entry profiles one TCR beta chain with its context. The data are from a study of T cell responses to AZD1222 COVID-19 vaccine. TCRdb's copy holds only in-frame clones and misses some; the assay was immunoSEQ multiplex PCR. Here the sample spans more than 95,000 clones, about 88% being singletons. Germline V lookup: CDR1 SEHNR, CDR2 FQNEAQ (reference sequence). V shed 11 bases and J shed 2 bases, with 13 bases lying between them. The CDR3 extends over 12 amino acids. The sequence was obtained from an adult in good health. V and J are TRBV7-9 and TRBJ2-7; D is ambiguous. This specimen was peripheral blood, taken on day 0 of AZD1222 vaccination. The CDR3: CAPTIGAYEQYF. The CDR3, as DNA: TGTGCCCCCACAATTGGGGCCTACGAGCAGTACTTC.